The entry that follows covers one T cell receptor beta chain sequence. Measured with immunoSEQ multiplex PCR; TCRdb has only the in-frame clones, and not every one. The sample holds 84,000 or so clones, roughly nine tenths seen once. V dropped 1 base and J dropped 4 bases, with 8 bases sitting between them. Germline CDR1 and CDR2: SGHTA and FQGNSA. This CDR3 has 14 amino acids. This specimen belongs to a study of control samples from healthy donors and cancer patients. The chain joins TRBV7-2 to TRBJ2-1, with no clear D. The sample consisted of blood. The receptor comes from a man between 25 and 39 years old in good health. As DNA, the CDR3 is TGTGCCAGCAGCTTAGTTCCTGAATACAATGAGCAGTTCTTC. Translated: CASSLVPEYNEQFF.